This TCR beta chain was sequenced in a study of shared clonotypes between healthy human individuals. Some clones are missing from TCRdb's copy, which holds only in-frame ones; the method was immunoSEQ multiplex PCR. Seen here are approximately 940,000 clones, less than 85% observed once, and the top ten hold about 1.5%. The study's findings and limits: Naive CD4 clonotype sharing across several donors was about 5%. Blood alone was sampled, and tissue repertoires likely differ. Memory subsets had estimated richness that was generally smaller than that of naive subsets.

Naive CD4+ cells were CD45RA-selected; the remaining cells were memory. The CDR3 spans 15 residues. From germline, CDR1 is SEHNR and CDR2 FQNEAQ (reference sequence). The V end was cut by 5 bases, the J end by 5 bases, with 15 bases between. The table lists this clone with many counts. The antigen remains undetermined. The TCR originated in a man younger than 35 in good health. The rearrangement uses TRBV7-9 and TRBJ1-4; D might be TRBD1 (6 bases). The sequencing sample was made of memory CD4+ T cells sorted from blood. Subset specified: CD45RA-negative fraction. As DNA, the CDR3 is TGTGCCAGCAGCGATTGGACAGAGTTGAATGAAAAACTGTTTTTT. It yields the protein CASSDWTELNEKLFF.